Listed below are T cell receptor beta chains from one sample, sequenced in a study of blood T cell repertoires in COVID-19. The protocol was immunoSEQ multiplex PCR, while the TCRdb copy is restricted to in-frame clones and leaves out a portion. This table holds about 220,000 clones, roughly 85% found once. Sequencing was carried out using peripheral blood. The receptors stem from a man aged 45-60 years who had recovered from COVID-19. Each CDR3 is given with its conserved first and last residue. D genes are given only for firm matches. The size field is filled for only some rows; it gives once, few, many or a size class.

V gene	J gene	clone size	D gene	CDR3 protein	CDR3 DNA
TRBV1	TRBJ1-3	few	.	CTSGTGCGNTIYF	TGCACCAGCGGCACAGGTTGTGGAAACACCATATATTTT
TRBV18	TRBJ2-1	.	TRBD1	CASSPFSGGADSYNEQFF	TGTGCCAGCTCACCATTTTCAGGGGGCGCGGACTCCTACAATGAGCAGTTCTTC
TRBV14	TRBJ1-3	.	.	CASSQGVGNTIYF	TGTGCCAGCAGCCAAGGAGTCGGAAACACCATATATTTT
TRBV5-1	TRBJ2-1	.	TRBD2	CASSSWTSLSNEQFF	TGCGCCAGCAGCTCGTGGACTAGCTTGTCCAATGAGCAGTTCTTC
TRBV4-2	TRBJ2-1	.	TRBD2	CASSPPSGSSDRVEQFF	TGTGCCAGCAGCCCCCCTAGCGGGAGTTCCGACAGGGTTGAGCAGTTCTTC
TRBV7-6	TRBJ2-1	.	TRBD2	CASSLAGAGGPGNEQFF	TGTGCCAGCAGCTTAGCGGGGGCGGGAGGGCCTGGCAATGAGCAGTTCTTC
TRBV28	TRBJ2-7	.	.	CASSSHPRGSYEQYF	TGTGCCAGCAGTTCTCACCCCCGGGGGAGCTACGAGCAGTACTTC
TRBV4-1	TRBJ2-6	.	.	CASSQGRDSTSGANVLTF	TGCGCCAGCAGCCAAGGCCGGGATTCTACCTCTGGGGCCAACGTCCTGACTTTC
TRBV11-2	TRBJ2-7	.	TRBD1	CASSLGGQNSYEQYF	TGTGCCAGCAGCTTAGGGGGACAGAACTCCTACGAGCAGTACTTC
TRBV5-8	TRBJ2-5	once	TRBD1	CASSNRQGVETQYF	TGTGCCAGCAGCAACCGACAGGGTGTAGAGACCCAGTACTTC
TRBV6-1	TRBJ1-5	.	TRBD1	CASSENRGGNQPQHF	TGTGCCAGCAGTGAAAACAGGGGTGGGAATCAGCCCCAGCATTTT
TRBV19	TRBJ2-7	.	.	CASGPRTPSYEQYF	TGTGCCAGTGGGCCAAGGACTCCTTCCTACGAGCAGTACTTC
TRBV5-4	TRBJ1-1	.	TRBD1	CASNNRTRGVNTEAFF	TGTGCCAGCAACAATAGGACCAGGGGGGTAAACACTGAAGCTTTCTTT
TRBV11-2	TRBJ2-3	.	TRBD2	CASSLQAGGGTDTQYF	TGTGCCAGCAGCTTACAAGCGGGAGGTGGCACAGATACGCAGTATTTT
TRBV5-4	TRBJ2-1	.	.	CASSTRQRDEQFF	TGTGCCAGCAGCACCCGCCAGCGGGATGAGCAGTTCTTC
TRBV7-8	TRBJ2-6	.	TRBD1	CASSTGQVLGANVLTF	TGTGCCAGCAGCACCGGACAGGTCCTTGGGGCCAACGTCCTGACTTTC
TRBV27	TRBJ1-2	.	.	CASSFNRRSGYTF	TGTGCCAGCAGTTTTAACAGGCGCAGTGGCTACACCTTC
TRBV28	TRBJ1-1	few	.	CASSPRQGGNTEAFF	TGTGCCAGCAGCCCCCGGCAGGGTGGGAACACTGAAGCTTTCTTT
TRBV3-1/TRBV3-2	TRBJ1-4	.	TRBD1	CASSQVIDRDDSNEKLFF	TGTGCCAGCAGCCAAGTCATCGACAGGGATGATAGTAATGAAAAACTGTTTTTT
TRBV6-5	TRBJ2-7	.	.	CASSYSAAAYEQYF	TGTGCCAGCAGTTACTCGGCGGCAGCCTACGAGCAGTACTTC
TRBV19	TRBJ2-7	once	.	CASSQGSIPYEQYF	TGTGCCAGTAGCCAGGGTTCTATTCCCTACGAGCAGTACTTC
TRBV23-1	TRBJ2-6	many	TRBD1	CANFRIRGPVSGANVLTF	TGCGCCAACTTTCGCATCAGGGGGCCCGTCTCTGGGGCCAACGTCCTGACTTTC
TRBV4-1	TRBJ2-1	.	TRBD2	CASSQDASGVSYNEQFF	TGCGCCAGCAGCCAAGATGCTAGCGGGGTCTCCTACAATGAGCAGTTCTTC
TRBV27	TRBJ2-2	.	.	CASSRREVAGELFF	TGTGCCAGCAGTCGGAGGGAAGTGGCCGGGGAGCTGTTTTTT
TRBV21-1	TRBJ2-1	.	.	CASSLRSWGPYNEQFF	TGTGCCAGCAGCCTGAGATCCTGGGGGCCATACAATGAGCAGTTCTTC
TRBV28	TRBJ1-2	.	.	CASSLSIPAYYGYTF	TGTGCCAGCAGTTTATCGATACCAGCGTACTATGGCTACACCTTC
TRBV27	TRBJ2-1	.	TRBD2	CASSLRSGGAQFF	TGTGCCAGCAGTTTAAGGAGCGGGGGGGCGCAGTTCTTC
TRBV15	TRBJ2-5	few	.	CATSRQGGETQYF	TGTGCCACCAGCAGACAGGGAGGAGAGACCCAGTACTTC
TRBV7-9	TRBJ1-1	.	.	CASSLAGLTNTEAFF	TGTGCCAGCAGCTTAGCCGGGTTAACGAACACTGAAGCTTTCTTT
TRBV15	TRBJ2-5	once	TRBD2	CATQGRASGHGGETQYF	TGTGCCACCCAGGGTCGGGCTAGCGGGCATGGAGGAGAGACCCAGTACTTC
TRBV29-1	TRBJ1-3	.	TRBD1	CSVEDRGSGTAGNTIYF	TGCAGCGTTGAAGATAGAGGTTCCGGGACAGCTGGAAACACCATATATTTT
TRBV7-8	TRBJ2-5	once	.	CASSLAGALVQTQYF	TGTGCCAGCAGCTTAGCGGGCGCCCTCGTCCAGACCCAGTACTTC
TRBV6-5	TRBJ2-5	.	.	CASSRGFTQYF	TGTGCCAGCAGTCGCGGGTTTACCCAGTACTTC
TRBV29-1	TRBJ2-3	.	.	CSVSYQAGDKDTQYF	TGCAGCGTTAGCTACCAGGCAGGGGATAAAGATACGCAGTATTTT
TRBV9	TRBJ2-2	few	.	CASSEAGNTGELFF	TGTGCCAGCAGCGAGGCGGGGAACACCGGGGAGCTGTTTTTT
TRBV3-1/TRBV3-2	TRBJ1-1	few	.	CASSQRAGGTEAFF	TGTGCCAGCAGCCAACGAGCGGGGGGCACTGAAGCTTTCTTT
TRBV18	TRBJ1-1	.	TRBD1	CASSPGTGANTEAFF	TGTGCCAGCTCCCCCGGGACAGGGGCGAACACTGAAGCTTTCTTT
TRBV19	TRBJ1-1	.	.	CATSTGGNTEAFF	TGTGCCACCTCGACAGGAGGGAACACTGAAGCTTTCTTT
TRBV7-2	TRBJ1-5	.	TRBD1	CASSLGDRRNQPQHF	TGTGCCAGCAGCTTAGGGGACAGGCGTAATCAGCCCCAGCATTTT
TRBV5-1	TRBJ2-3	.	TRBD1	CASRTGGTSTDTQYF	TGCGCCAGCAGGACAGGGGGTACTAGCACAGATACGCAGTATTTT
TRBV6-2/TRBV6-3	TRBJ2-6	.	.	CASSPSGAGANVLTF	TGTGCCAGCAGTCCCTCCGGGGCTGGGGCCAACGTCCTGACTTTC
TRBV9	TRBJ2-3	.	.	CASSVGEIRRSTDTQYF	TGTGCCAGCAGCGTAGGAGAAATCCGAAGAAGCACAGATACGCAGTATTTT
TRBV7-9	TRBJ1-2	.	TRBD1	CASSPGQGEDYGYTF	TGTGCCAGCAGCCCGGGACAGGGGGAAGACTATGGCTACACCTTC
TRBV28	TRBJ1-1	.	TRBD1	CASSTRDRERPNTEAFF	TGTGCCAGCAGTACAAGGGACAGGGAACGTCCGAACACTGAAGCTTTCTTT
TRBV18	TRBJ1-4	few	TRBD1	CASSRTTGANEKLFF	TGTGCCAGCTCACGGACGACAGGGGCAAATGAAAAACTGTTTTTT